These 19 T cell receptor beta chains share one sample of origin, sequenced in a study of OX40 agonist ivuxolimab in advanced cancers. Sequenced by immunoSEQ multiplex PCR; TCRdb stores in-frame clones only, minus some. In the table there are some 66,000 clones, about three quarters of which are singletons. Material: CD4+ or CD8+ T cells sorted from blood, obtained in a trial of the OX40 agonist ivuxolimab. Receptors were obtained from an adult with an advanced solid tumor such as melanoma, head and neck, liver or kidney cancer.

This chain connects TRBV10-3 to TRBJ2-7; D is undetermined. The CDR3 sequence is 13 residues long. The V and J ends lost 4 bases and 1 base respectively, with 8 bases between them. CDR1 is ENHRY and CDR2 is SYGVKD in the germline V gene. The CDR3 protein is CAISAENSYEQYF. CDR3 DNA sequence: TGTGCCATCAGTGCGGAGAATTCCTACGAGCAGTACTTC.

The rearrangement links TRBV6-6 to TRBJ2-2; D ambiguous. Germline values: CDR1 MNHNY, CDR2 SVGAGI (reference sequence). The germline V and J ends were trimmed by 2 bases and 1 base, with 2 bases remaining between them. The CDR3 runs 13 residues. The CDR3 nucleotides read TGTGCCAGCAGTTACGAGAACACCGGGGAGCTGTTTTTT. It specifies CASSYENTGELFF.

CDR3 sequence reads: CASSTGLAGGRVREQYF. The CDR3 DNA reads TGTGCCAGCAGTACTGGACTAGCGGGAGGGCGTGTGCGCGAGCAGTACTTC. This rearrangement joins TRBV28 to TRBJ2-7; TRBD2 agrees at 15 bases. CDR3 length equals 17 residues. CDR1 MDHEN and CDR2 SYDVKM come from the germline V gene. Unmatched junction bases numbered 11, after V lost 5 bases and J lost 6 bases.

The CDR3 nucleotides read TGTGCCAGCAGGATAGGGGCGGGGGAGACAGATACGCAGTATTTT. Protein product: CASRIGAGETDTQYF. V and J are TRBV2 and TRBJ2-3, with TRBD2 identical over 7 bases. This CDR3 has 15 residues. Germline lookup yields CDR1 SNHLY and CDR2 FYNNEI. V shed 6 bases, J shed 3 bases, and the junction held 9 bases outside the gene matches.

This clone has a single count. The V and J genes are TRBV4-1 and TRBJ2-5, with 7 bases aligning to TRBD2. The CDR3 is 14 amino acids. After removal of 3 bases from V and 2 bases from J, the junction contained 3 bases not matched to a gene. CDR1 and CDR2 from the germline V gene are MGHRA and YSYEKL. The CDR3 loop is CASSHSGLQETQYF. The CDR3 DNA reads as TGCGCCAGCAGCCATAGCGGGCTACAAGAGACCCAGTACTTC.

CDR3 loop: CASSPPVQAEAFF. DNA for the CDR3: TGTGCCAGCAGCCCCCCGGTTCAGGCTGAAGCTTTCTTT. The chain recombines TRBV7-9 with TRBJ1-1; D not resolved. CDR1 SEHNR and CDR2 FQNEAQ come from the germline V gene (reference sequence). V was cut by 5 bases and J by 6 bases, with 13 bases left in between. The CDR3 is 13 amino acids.

This clone turned up a few times. The chain uses TRBV30 and TRBJ2-3, with D possibly matching TRBD2 (5 bases). The V end was cut by 3 bases, the J end by 0 bases, with 7 bases between. The germline V gene encodes CDR1 GTSNPN and CDR2 SVGIG (reference sequence). The CDR3 extends over 13 amino acids. The DNA of the CDR3 is TGTGCCTGGAGACGGGGTAGCACAGATACGCAGTATTTT. This codes for CAWRRGSTDTQYF.

V is TRBV28 and J is TRBJ1-4; D may be TRBD1 (6 bases). V lost 8 bases and J lost 1, with 11 bases in between. The CDR3 has 14 residues. The germline V gene has CDR1 MDHEN and CDR2 SYDVKM. The CDR3 loop reads CASGGRGTNEKLFF. CDR3 DNA sequence: TGTGCCAGCGGTGGCAGGGGAACTAATGAAAAACTGTTTTTT.

This chain uses TRBV6-1 with TRBJ2-1; 9 positions agree with TRBD1. The CDR3 contains 16 residues. The V segment lost 0 bases and the J segment 8 bases; nucleotides outside the gene matches: 8. CDR1 is MNHNS, CDR2 SASEGT, per germline. Here the CDR3 reads CASSEAWTGARDEQFF. CDR3 DNA: TGTGCCAGCAGTGAAGCGTGGACAGGGGCAAGGGATGAGCAGTTCTTC.

With regard to this clone: Given a much more abundant clone one base away, this may be a read error. The V and J genes are TRBV18 and TRBJ1-1, with D possibly being TRBD1 (5 bases). V was clipped by 2 bases and J by 1 base, with 5 bases between them. CDR3 length: 13 residues. Per germline, CDR1 KGHSH and CDR2 LQKENI. CDR3 DNA: TGTGCCAGCTCACCAGGGGGGAACACTGAAGCTTTCTTT. Translated, it gives CASSPGGNTEAFF.

Relative to its sample, this clone is medium-sized. This CDR3 is CASSLVEGILNTEAFF. The DNA of the CDR3 is TGCGCCAGCAGCCTAGTTGAGGGTATTCTAAACACTGAAGCTTTCTTT. The chain couples TRBV4-1 to TRBJ1-1; D is ambiguous. This CDR3 region has 16 residues. CDR1 is MGHRA and CDR2 is YSYEKL in the germline V gene. Trimming pared 4 bases from V and 2 bases from J, leaving 17 bases between.

The chain has TRBV2 and TRBJ1-2; 7 bases line up with TRBD1. The CDR3 sequence is 12 residues long. The V gene's germline CDR1 is SNHLY and CDR2 FYNNEI. V trimming: 8 bases; J trimming: 3 bases; junction bases outside the gene matches: 3. This CDR3 reads CASRDSYYGYTF. CDR3 DNA: TGTGCCAGCCGGGACAGCTACTATGGCTACACCTTC.

This clone was detected once. The chain employs TRBV23-1 and TRBJ1-6; D is undetermined. TRBV23-1 is classed as an ORF, of uncertain function. This CDR3 has 18 amino acids. Trimming left V 0 bases short and J 6 bases short, with 18 bases between. The CDR3 coding sequence is TGCGCCAGCAGTCAATCGTCTTTGTCCCGGGTGATTAATTCACCCCTCCACTTT. Protein product: CASSQSSLSRVINSPLHF.

This clone was counted only a few times. The chain is built from TRBV5-4 and TRBJ1-1; D remains ambiguous. Trimming took 4 bases from V and 2 from J, leaving 6 bases between them. Germline CDR1 is SGHNT and CDR2 is YYREEE (reference sequence). CDR3 length: 12 residues. The CDR3 DNA reads as TGTGCCAGCAGCAAAGGAAACACTGAAGCTTTCTTT. Translation gives CASSKGNTEAFF.

This chain joins TRBV5-4 and TRBJ2-3; 10 bases line up with TRBD2. The CDR3 covers 18 residues. Germline lookup yields CDR1 SGHNT and CDR2 YYREEE (reference sequence). J lost 6 bases, V lost 4 bases, and 17 bases had no gene match. The chain's CDR3 is CASSPPGGLALILDTQYF. The CDR3 DNA reads as TGTGCCAGCAGCCCCCCGGGGGGACTAGCGCTGATTTTGGATACGCAGTATTTT.

The CDR3 DNA sequence: TGTGCCAGCAGCTTGGCCTCGGGCGGGGCCAGCCAAGAGACCCAGTACTTC. Protein sequence: CASSLASGGASQETQYF. The rearrangement joins TRBV5-4 to TRBJ2-5; D is possibly TRBD2 (6 bases). The CDR3 contains 17 residues. The V end was cut by 0 bases, the J end by 1 base, with 16 bases between. Germline CDR1 and CDR2: SGHNT and YYREEE (reference sequence).

The CDR3 DNA sequence: TGTGCCAGCAGCTTATCAGGGGGCCATGGCTACACCTTC. It yields the protein CASSLSGGHGYTF. This sequence joins TRBV7-6 and TRBJ1-2; 8 bases are shared with TRBD1. The CDR3 is 13 amino acids. CDR1 and CDR2 from the germline V gene are SGHVS and FNYEAQ. V lost 2 bases and J lost 6; bases outside the gene matches: 2.

This clone showed up just once. The V and J genes are TRBV18 and TRBJ1-4; 8 bases line up with TRBD1. Germline V gene data show CDR1 as KGHSH and CDR2 as LQKENI. The CDR3 has 15 amino acids. V lost 6 bases to trimming and J lost 8 bases; unmatched junction nucleotides: 11. The CDR3 DNA is TGTGCCAGCTCCCCGGGAGGACAGGGACGCGAAAAACTGTTTTTT. As protein: CASSPGGQGREKLFF.

This clone was detected only a few times. The V and J genes are TRBV4-2 and TRBJ2-1; unclear D gene. The V and J ends lost 1 base and 0 bases respectively, with 13 bases between them. CDR1 is LGHNA and CDR2 is YNFKEQ in the germline V gene. The CDR3 contains 17 residues. CDR3 region: CASSQVGDFISYNEQFF. Written as DNA, the CDR3 is TGTGCCAGCAGCCAAGTTGGAGACTTCATCTCCTACAATGAGCAGTTCTTC.